This entry describes one TCR beta chain. This record belongs to a study of blood T cell repertoires in COVID-19. Whole-study context: Both acute and convalescent COVID-19 samples were obtained from the United States, Italy and Spain. T cells, B-cell-depleted T cells, or PBMCs supplied cDNA or gDNA.

Original methodology: Reference gene primer amplification in the assay estimated nucleated cell counts. Produced via immunoSEQ multiplex PCR; TCRdb's table is partial and in-frame only. The V and J calls and clone size come from that table; D and trimming were worked out from the DNA. The data contain a few hundred thousand clones, around nine tenths of them singletons. V dropped 10 bases and J dropped 7; count of bases not matched to a gene: 7. CDR3 length equals 13 residues. Germline V gene data show CDR1 as ENHRY and CDR2 as SYGVKD. The gene calls are TRBV10-3 and TRBJ1-4; TRBD1 agrees at 9 bases. The sample comprised peripheral blood. The origin of this receptor is a man aged 55 to 70 who had recovered from COVID-19. CDR3 protein: CANPGQGLEKLFF. The CDR3 nucleotides read TGTGCCAATCCGGGACAGGGCCTTGAAAAACTGTTTTTT.